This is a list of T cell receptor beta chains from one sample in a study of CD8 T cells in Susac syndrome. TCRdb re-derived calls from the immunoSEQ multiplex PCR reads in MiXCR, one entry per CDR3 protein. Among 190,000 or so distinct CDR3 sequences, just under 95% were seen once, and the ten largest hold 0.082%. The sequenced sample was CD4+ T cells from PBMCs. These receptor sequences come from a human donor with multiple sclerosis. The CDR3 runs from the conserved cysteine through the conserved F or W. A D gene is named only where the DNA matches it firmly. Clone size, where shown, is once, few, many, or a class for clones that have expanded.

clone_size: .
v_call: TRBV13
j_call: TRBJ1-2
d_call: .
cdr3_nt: TGTGCCAGCAGCTACCGGGACCAGGTCTATGGCTACACCTTC
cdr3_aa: CASSYRDQVYGYTF

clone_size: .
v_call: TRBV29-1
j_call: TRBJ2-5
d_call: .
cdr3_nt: TGCAGCGTTGGAGACGGGCCCTCTACTTGGGGAGAGACCCAGTACTTC
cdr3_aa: CSVGDGPSTWGETQYF

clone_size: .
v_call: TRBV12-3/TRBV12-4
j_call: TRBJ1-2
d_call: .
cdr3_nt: TGTGCCAGCAGCCCGGGACGGACTCGAGGTGGCTACACCTTC
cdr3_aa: CASSPGRTRGGYTF

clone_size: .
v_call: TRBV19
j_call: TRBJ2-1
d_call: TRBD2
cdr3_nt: TGTGCCAGTTCGGTAGCGGGGGACAGCTCCTACAATGAGCAGTTCTTC
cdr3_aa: CASSVAGDSSYNEQFF

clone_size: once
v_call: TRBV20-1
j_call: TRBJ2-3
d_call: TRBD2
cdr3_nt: TGCAGTGCTAGAGCTAGCGGGGATTACGATACGCAGTATTTT
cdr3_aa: CSARASGDYDTQYF

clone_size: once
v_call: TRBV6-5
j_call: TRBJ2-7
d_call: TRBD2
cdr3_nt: TGTGCCAGCAGTCCTCGGACTAGCGGTACCTACGAGCAGTACTTC
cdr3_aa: CASSPRTSGTYEQYF

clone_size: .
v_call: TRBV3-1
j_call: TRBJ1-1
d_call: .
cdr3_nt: TGTGCCAGCAGCCAAGGAGGGGAGGGTGGGGGCACTGAAGCTTTCTTT
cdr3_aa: CASSQGGEGGGTEAFF

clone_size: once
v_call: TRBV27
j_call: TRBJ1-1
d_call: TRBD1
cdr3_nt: TGTGCCAGCAGTTTCCAGGGGGCCCTGAACACTGAAGCTTTCTTT
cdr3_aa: CASSFQGALNTEAFF

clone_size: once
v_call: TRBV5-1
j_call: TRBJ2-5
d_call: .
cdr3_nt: TGCGCCAGCAGCTTCCCGGGGCAAGAGACCCAGTACTTC
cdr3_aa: CASSFPGQETQYF

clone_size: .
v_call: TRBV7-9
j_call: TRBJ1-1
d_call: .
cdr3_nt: TGTGCCAGCAGTTCCGGACAGTACACTGAAGCTTTCTTT
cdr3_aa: CASSSGQYTEAFF

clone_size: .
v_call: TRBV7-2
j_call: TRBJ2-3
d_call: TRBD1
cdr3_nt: TGTGCCAGCAGCCAAGACAGGGGGCCGTGGGATACGCAGTATTTT
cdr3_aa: CASSQDRGPWDTQYF

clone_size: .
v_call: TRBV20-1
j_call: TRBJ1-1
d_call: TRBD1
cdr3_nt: TGCAGTGTCCAACAGGGGGTCTGGGACACTGAAGCTTTCTTT
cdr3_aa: CSVQQGVWDTEAFF

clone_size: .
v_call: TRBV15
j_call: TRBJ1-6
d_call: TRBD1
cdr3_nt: TGTGCCACCAGCAGAGGGACAGGGATCGGTTCACCCCTCCACTTT
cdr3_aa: CATSRGTGIGSPLHF

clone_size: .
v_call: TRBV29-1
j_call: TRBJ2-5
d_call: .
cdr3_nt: TGCAGCGTTGGGAGGGGAGAGACCCAGTACTTC
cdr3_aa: CSVGRGETQYF

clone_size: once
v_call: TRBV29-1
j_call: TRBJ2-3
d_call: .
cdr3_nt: TGCAGCGTTGAACAACGGGGCAGGGAGAGCACAGATACGCAGTATTTT
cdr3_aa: CSVEQRGRESTDTQYF

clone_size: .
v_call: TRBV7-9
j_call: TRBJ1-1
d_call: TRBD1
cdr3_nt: TGTGCCAGCACCTCCGCCCGGGACAGGGCGACTGAAGCTTTCTTT
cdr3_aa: CASTSARDRATEAFF

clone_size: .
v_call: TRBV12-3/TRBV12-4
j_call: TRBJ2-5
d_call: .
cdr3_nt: TGTGCCAGCAGTCCAAGGCGCGGGACCCAGTACTTC
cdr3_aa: CASSPRRGTQYF

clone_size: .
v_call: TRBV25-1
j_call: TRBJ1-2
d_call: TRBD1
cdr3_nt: TGTGCCAGCACCCCAGGGACAGGGGCGGGCTACACCTTC
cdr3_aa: CASTPGTGAGYTF

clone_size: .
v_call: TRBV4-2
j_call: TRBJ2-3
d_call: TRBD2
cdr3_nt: TGTGCCAGCGCACTAGCGGGGGGGCTCACAGATACGCAGTATTTT
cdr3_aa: CASALAGGLTDTQYF

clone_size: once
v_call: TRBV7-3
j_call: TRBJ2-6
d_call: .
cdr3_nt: TGTGCCAGCAGCATGAGCTCTGGGGCCAACGTCCTGACTTTC
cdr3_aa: CASSMSSGANVLTF

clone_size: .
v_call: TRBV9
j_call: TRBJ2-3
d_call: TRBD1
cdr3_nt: TGTGCCAGCAGCGTGTCCGGGACAGCTGCTTCCACAGATACGCAGTATTTT
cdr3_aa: CASSVSGTAASTDTQYF

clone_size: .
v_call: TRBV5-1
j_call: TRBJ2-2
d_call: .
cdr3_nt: TGCGCCAGCAGCCCAGGGGTTTCGGGCACCGGGGAGCTGTTTTTT
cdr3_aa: CASSPGVSGTGELFF

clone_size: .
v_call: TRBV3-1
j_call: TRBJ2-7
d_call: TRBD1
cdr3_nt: TGTGCCAGCAGCCAGCAGGGGGCACAAACCTCCTACGAGCAGTACTTC
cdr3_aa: CASSQQGAQTSYEQYF

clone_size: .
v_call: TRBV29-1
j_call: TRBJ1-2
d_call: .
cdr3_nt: TGCAGCGTTGAAGATTTTTGGGGGGGCTATGGCTACACCTTC
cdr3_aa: CSVEDFWGGYGYTF

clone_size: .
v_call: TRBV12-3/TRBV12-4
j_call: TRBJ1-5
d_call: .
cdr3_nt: TGTGCCAGCAGGATGGGGGGGGATCAGCCCCAGCATTTT
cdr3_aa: CASRMGGDQPQHF

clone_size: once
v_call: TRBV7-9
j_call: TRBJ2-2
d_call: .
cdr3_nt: TGTGCCAGCAGCTACTATACCGGGGAGCTGTTTTTT
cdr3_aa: CASSYYTGELFF

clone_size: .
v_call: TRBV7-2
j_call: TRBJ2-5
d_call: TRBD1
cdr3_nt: TGTGCCAGCAGCTTGGGGACAGGGGGTGAGACCCAGTACTTC
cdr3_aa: CASSLGTGGETQYF

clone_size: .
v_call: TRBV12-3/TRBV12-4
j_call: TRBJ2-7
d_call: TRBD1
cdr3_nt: TGTGCCAGCAGTTCTTACCGGGACAGGTCCTACGAGCAGTACTTC
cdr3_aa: CASSSYRDRSYEQYF

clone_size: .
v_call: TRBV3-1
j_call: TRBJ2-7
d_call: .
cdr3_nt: TGTGCCAGCAGCCAAGCGGGGATCTACGAGCAGTACTTC
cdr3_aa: CASSQAGIYEQYF

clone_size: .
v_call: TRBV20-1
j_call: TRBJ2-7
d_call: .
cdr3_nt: TGCAGTGCCTACGGGCCCGAGGGCAACGAGCAGTACTTC
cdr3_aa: CSAYGPEGNEQYF

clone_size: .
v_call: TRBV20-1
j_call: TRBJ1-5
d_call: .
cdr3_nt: TGCAGTGCTCTAACAGATAGCAATCAGCCCCAGCATTTT
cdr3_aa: CSALTDSNQPQHF

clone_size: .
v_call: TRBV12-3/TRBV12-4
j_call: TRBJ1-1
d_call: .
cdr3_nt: TGTGCCAGCAGGATAAGGGGGAATGAAGCTTTCTTT
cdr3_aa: CASRIRGNEAFF

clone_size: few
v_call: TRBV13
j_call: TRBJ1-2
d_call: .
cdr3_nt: TGTGCCAGCAGCTTAGGTCACAGGGGCTACACCTTC
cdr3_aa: CASSLGHRGYTF

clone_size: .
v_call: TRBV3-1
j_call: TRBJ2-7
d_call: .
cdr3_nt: TGTGCCAGCAGCCGTGGTGGGTTCCGAGAGGCCTACGAGCAGTACTTC
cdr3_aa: CASSRGGFREAYEQYF

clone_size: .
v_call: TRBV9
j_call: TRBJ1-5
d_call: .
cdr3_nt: TGTGCCAGCAGCTCCGACGGTAGCAATCAGCCCCAGCATTTT
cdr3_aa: CASSSDGSNQPQHF

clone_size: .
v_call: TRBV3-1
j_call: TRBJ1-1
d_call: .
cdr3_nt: TGTGCCAGCAGCCAACTTTCTCCAGGGAACACTGAAGCTTTCTTT
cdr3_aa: CASSQLSPGNTEAFF

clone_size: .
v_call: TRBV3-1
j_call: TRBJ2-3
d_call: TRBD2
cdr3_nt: TGTGCCAGCAGCCAAGATCGGAGCGGGGAATTCAGGGGCACAGATACGCAGTATTTT
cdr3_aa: CASSQDRSGEFRGTDTQYF

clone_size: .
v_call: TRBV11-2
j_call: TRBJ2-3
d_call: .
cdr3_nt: TGTGCCAGCAGCTTAGGCACAGGTAACCCTTCGGATACGCAGTATTTT
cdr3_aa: CASSLGTGNPSDTQYF

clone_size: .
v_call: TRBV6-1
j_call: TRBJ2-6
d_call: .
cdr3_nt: TGTGCCAGCAGCTTCACAGGCCTCTCTGGGGCCAACGTCCTGACTTTC
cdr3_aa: CASSFTGLSGANVLTF

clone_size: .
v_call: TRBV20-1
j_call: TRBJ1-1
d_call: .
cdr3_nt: TGCAGTGCTAGAGATATTACCGACGTGACCGGCGGTAGAGCTTTCTTT
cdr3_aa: CSARDITDVTGGRAFF

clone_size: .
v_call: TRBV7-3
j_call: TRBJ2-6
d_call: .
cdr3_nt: TGTGCCAGCAGCTTAGACAACTCTGGGGCCAACGTCCTGACTTTC
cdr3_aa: CASSLDNSGANVLTF

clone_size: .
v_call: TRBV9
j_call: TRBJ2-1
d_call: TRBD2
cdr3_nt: TGTGCCAGCAGCGTATCTAGCGGGGGTCTAGTTGGCAATGAGCAGTTCTTC
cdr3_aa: CASSVSSGGLVGNEQFF

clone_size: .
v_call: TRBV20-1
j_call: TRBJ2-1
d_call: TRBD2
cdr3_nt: TGCAGTGCTACCGGGACTAGCGGGGGGTCGTACAATGAGCAGTTCTTC
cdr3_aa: CSATGTSGGSYNEQFF

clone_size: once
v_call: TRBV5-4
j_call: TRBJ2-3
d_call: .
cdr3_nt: TGTGCCAGCAGCTTGGCCCCTTATACGCAGTATTTT
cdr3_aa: CASSLAPYTQYF

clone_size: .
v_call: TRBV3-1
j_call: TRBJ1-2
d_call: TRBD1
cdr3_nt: TGTGCCAGCAGCCCGTCCCGGGACAGGGGCTATGGCTACACCTTC
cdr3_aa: CASSPSRDRGYGYTF

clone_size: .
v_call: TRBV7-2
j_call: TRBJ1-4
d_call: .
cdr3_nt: TGTGCCAGCAGCTTAGGCAATAATGAAAAACTGTTTTTT
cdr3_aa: CASSLGNNEKLFF

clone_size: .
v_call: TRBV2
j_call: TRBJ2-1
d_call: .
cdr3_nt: TGTGCCAGCAACGGACTCCCTACCAATGAGCAGTTCTTC
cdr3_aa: CASNGLPTNEQFF

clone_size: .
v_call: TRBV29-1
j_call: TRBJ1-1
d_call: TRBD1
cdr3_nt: TGCAGCACGGGACAGGGGGAGTTGGCTTTCTTT
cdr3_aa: CSTGQGELAFF

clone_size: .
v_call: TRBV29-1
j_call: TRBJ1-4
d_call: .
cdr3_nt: TGCAGCGTTGGAGGGGCCCCAACTAATGAAAAACTGTTTTTT
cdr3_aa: CSVGGAPTNEKLFF

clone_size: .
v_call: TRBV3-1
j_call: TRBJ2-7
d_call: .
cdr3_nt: TGTGCCAGCAGCCAAGATGAACGGGCCGAGCAGTACTTC
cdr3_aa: CASSQDERAEQYF

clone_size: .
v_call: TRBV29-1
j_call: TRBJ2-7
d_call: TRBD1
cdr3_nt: TGCAGCGTTGAACAGGGGGAGTACGGGGAACACGAGCAGTACTTC
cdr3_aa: CSVEQGEYGEHEQYF

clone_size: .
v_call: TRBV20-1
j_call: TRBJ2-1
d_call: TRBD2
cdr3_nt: TGCAGTGCCGGAGGGACTAGCGGGGGCCGCAATGAGCAGTTCTTC
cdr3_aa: CSAGGTSGGRNEQFF

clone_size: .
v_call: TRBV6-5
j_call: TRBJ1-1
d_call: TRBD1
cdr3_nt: TGTGCCAGCAGCCCCCGGGACAGGGGGAACACTGAAGCTTTCTTT
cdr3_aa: CASSPRDRGNTEAFF

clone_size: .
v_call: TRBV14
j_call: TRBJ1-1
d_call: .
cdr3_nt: TGTGCCAGCAGCCAGGGCCGGGACACTGAAGCTTTCTTT
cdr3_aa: CASSQGRDTEAFF

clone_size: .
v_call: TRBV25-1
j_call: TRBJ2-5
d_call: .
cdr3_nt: TGTGCCAGCAGTGACTCACCGAGCGAGACCCAGTACTTC
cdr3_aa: CASSDSPSETQYF

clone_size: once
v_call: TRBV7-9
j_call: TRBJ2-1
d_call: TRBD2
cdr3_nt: TGTGCCAGCAGCACACTAGCGGGGCCGACCAATGAGCAGTTCTTC
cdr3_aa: CASSTLAGPTNEQFF

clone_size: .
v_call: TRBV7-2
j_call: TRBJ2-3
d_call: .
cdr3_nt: TGTGCCAGCAGCTCCGGGATCCGCACAGATACGCAGTATTTT
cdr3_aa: CASSSGIRTDTQYF

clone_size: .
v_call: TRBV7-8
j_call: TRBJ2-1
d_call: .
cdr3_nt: TGTGCCAGCAGCCCTACTAGTTTTAGGGAGCAGTTCTTC
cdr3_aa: CASSPTSFREQFF

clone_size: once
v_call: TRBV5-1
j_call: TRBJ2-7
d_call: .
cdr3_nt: TGCGCCAGCAGCCCCATCCCGGGCGACCACGAGCAGTACTTC
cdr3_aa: CASSPIPGDHEQYF